Following are 30 T cell receptor beta chains from one sample sequenced in a study of blood T cells in healthy people across ages. Then a second PCR, running about 7 to 11 cycles, was carried out with a sample-barcoded 5' primer and a J-beta primer mix. Using its own MiXCR run on the 5' RACE reads, TCRdb lists one record per CDR3 protein. The data show about 930,000 distinct CDR3 sequences, with roughly 29% seen just once and more than 8.5% held by the top ten. These same data were also listed under a study on T cells of mothers and their children.

The sample comprised blood. These TCRs come from a woman aged 40 to 49 in good health.

About this clonotype itself: A much larger clone sits a single nucleotide away, making a read error possible. The J gene is TRBJ2-7, the V gene TRBV20-1; no firm D call. Germline V gene lookup returns CDR1 DFQATT and CDR2 SNEGSKA (reference sequence). The CDR3 has 16 amino acids. For the CDR3, the DNA is TGCAGTGCTGGAGACCTTTCGCTCCAGGTGACCTACGAGCAGTACTTC. Its protein product is CSAGDLSLQVTYEQYF.

V and J are TRBV5-1 and TRBJ2-7; 12 nucleotides agree with TRBD2. The V and J ends lost 6 bases and 7 bases, in that order; junction bases with no gene match: 17. Germline loops: CDR1 SGHRS, CDR2 YFSETQ. CDR3 length: 17 residues. The CDR3 sequence is CASKTSGGLSSYNEQYF. Here the CDR3 DNA reads TGCGCCAGCAAGACTAGCGGGGGCCTGAGCTCCTACAATGAGCAGTACTTC.

The gene calls are TRBV6-1 and TRBJ1-2; D ambiguous. The CDR3 totals 14 residues. Germline V lookup: CDR1 MNHNS, CDR2 SASEGT. Trimming removed 4 bases at V and 8 bases at J, with 17 bases between. The CDR3 protein is CASSAGGYGGGYTF. CDR3 sequence (DNA): TGTGCCAGCAGTGCCGGAGGCTATGGAGGAGGCTACACCTTC.

This rearrangement joins TRBV20-1 to TRBJ1-5; 9 nucleotides agree with TRBD1. The germline CDR1 and CDR2 sequences are DFQATT and SNEGSKA (reference sequence). Trimming took 7 bases from V and 3 from J; bases not matched to a gene: 4. The CDR3 has 13 amino acids. DNA for the CDR3: TGCAGTGGGGGACAGGGCCTCAATCAGCCCCAGCATTTT. Translated, it gives CSGGQGLNQPQHF.

The chain has TRBV7-9 and TRBJ2-7; TRBD1 is a possible D gene (6 bases). CDR3 size: 15 residues. Trimming removed 0 bases from V and 3 bases from J, with 12 bases in between. Germline values: CDR1 SEHNR, CDR2 FQNEAQ (reference sequence). CDR3 coding DNA: TGTGCCAGCAGCTTAGCCCAGACAGGAGACTACGAGCAGTACTTC. Translating it yields CASSLAQTGDYEQYF.

The sample holds a few counts of this clonotype. The rearrangement links TRBV7-9 to TRBJ1-2, with 11 positions matching TRBD1. J was trimmed by 3 bases and V by 2 bases; bases with no gene match: 5. This CDR3 region has 16 residues. Germline CDR1 SEHNR, CDR2 FQNEAQ (reference sequence). CDR3 sequence: CASSLPRTGGDYGYTF. CDR3 DNA sequence: TGTGCCAGCAGCTTACCCCGGACAGGGGGCGACTATGGCTACACCTTC.

The CDR3 loop reads CASSPDATEGGYTF. The CDR3 DNA reads TGTGCCAGCTCACCAGACGCCACCGAAGGAGGCTACACCTTC. This rearrangement joins TRBV18 to TRBJ1-2, with no clear D. The CDR3 covers 14 residues. Germline values: CDR1 KGHSH, CDR2 LQKENI. Trimming took off 2 bases at V and 8 bases at J, with 15 bases between the two ends.

Only a few counts were recorded for this clonotype. A much larger clone lies a single base off, so this may be a read error. Here the CDR3 reads CASRAGTGRRAKNIQYF. CDR3 DNA sequence: TGTGCCAGCAGAGCCGGGACAGGGAGACGCGCCAAAAACATTCAGTACTTC. This rearrangement joins TRBV12-3 or TRBV12-4 to TRBJ2-4, with 9 bases matching TRBD1. The CDR3 consists of 17 residues. Trimming took 6 bases from V and 1 from J; bases not matched to a gene: 10.

This clonotype has a count of ten or more. This chain uses TRBV2 with TRBJ2-5; the match to TRBD2 covers 8 bases. Germline-derived CDR1 and CDR2 are SNHLY and FYNNEI. The CDR3 is 15 residues long. J gave up 0 bases and V 6 bases, and 6 bases lay outside the gene matches. CDR3 sequence (DNA): TGTGCCAGCAGAGCGGGGGACTACAACCAAGAGACCCAGTACTTC. It is translated as CASRAGDYNQETQYF.

This clonotype has at least ten counts. This chain links TRBV7-3 with TRBJ1-2, with TRBD1 identical over 9 bases. Unmatched junction bases numbered 10, after V lost 4 bases and J lost 7 bases. The CDR3 runs 15 residues. Germline CDR1 reads SGHTA; CDR2 reads FQGTGA. CDR3 loop: CASSSSGTGSSGYTF. As DNA, the CDR3 is TGTGCCAGCAGCTCCTCCGGGACAGGGAGCTCTGGCTACACCTTC.

This clonotype was detected only once. The junction differs from germline at one of its ends, possibly a read error. V usage is TRBV28 and J usage is TRBJ2-1; D gene ambiguous. From germline, CDR1 is MDHEN and CDR2 SYDVKM. This CDR3 is built from 11 residues. The CDR3, as DNA: TGTGCCAGCAGTTTAGTCAATAAGCAGTTCTTC. Its protein product is CASSLVNKQFF.

This clonotype appeared many times. One end of the junction does not line up with germline, which may come from a read error. The rearrangement links TRBV6-5 to TRBJ2-7; D unclear. This CDR3 contains 15 residues. The germline gives CDR1 MNHEY, CDR2 SVGAGI. The DNA for the CDR3 is TGCGCCAGCAGTTACGACGGAAATCCTTCTTACGAGCAGTACTTC. Encoded protein: CASSYDGNPSYEQYF.

The chain employs TRBV5-1 and TRBJ1-2; no definite D call. This CDR3 has 14 residues. V lost 1 base, J lost 2 bases, and 9 bases lay in between. CDR1 is SGHRS, CDR2 YFSETQ, per germline. The CDR3 protein is CASSLPGKNYGYTF. DNA of the CDR3: TGCGCCAGCAGCTTGCCGGGCAAAAACTATGGCTACACCTTC.

This clonotype was observed a handful of times. The V gene is TRBV7-9, the J gene TRBJ2-7, with TRBD1 identical over 7 bases. Per the germline V gene, CDR1 is SEHNR and CDR2 is FQNEAQ (reference sequence). The V and J ends lost 5 bases and 2 bases, in that order; junction bases with no gene match: 9. The CDR3 length is 15 residues. The CDR3 nucleotides read TGTGCCAGCAGCCTCGGGACAGCACTCACCTACGAGCAGTACTTC. It codes for CASSLGTALTYEQYF.

This clonotype was seen more than once but under ten times. The chain uses TRBV20-1 and TRBJ1-1; maybe TRBD1 (5 bases). V was cut by 4 bases and J by 6 bases, with 15 bases left in between. The germline V gene has CDR1 DFQATT and CDR2 SNEGSKA (reference sequence). The CDR3 is 13 amino acids. CDR3 amino acids: CSATGVGGSEAFF. The DNA for the CDR3 is TGCAGTGCTACCGGGGTGGGGGGGTCTGAAGCTTTCTTT.

This clonotype was seen many times. The chain couples TRBV7-9 to TRBJ1-1; tentatively, D is TRBD1 (6 bases). The V and J ends lost 5 bases and 1 base respectively, with 14 bases between them. The germline V gene encodes CDR1 SEHNR and CDR2 FQNEAQ (reference sequence). The CDR3 has 15 amino acids. CDR3 sequence (DNA): TGTGCCAGCAGCCAAGGGGGGACCGCGAACACTGAAGCTTTCTTT. It yields the protein CASSQGGTANTEAFF.

This clonotype came up once. The rearrangement joins TRBV27 to TRBJ2-3; 13 bases fit TRBD2. Per the germline V gene, CDR1 is MNHEY and CDR2 is SMNVEV (reference sequence). This CDR3 is 18 amino acids long. J lost 2 bases, V lost 3 bases, and 8 bases had no gene match. CDR3 in amino acids: CASSFGGGLAGPTDTQYF. In DNA form, the CDR3 reads TGTGCCAGCAGTTTCGGGGGGGGACTAGCGGGGCCCACAGATACGCAGTATTTT.

This clonotype was seen repeatedly, ten times or more. The chain is built from TRBV28 and TRBJ2-7, with TRBD1 matching 7 bases. J was trimmed by 6 bases and V by 11 bases; bases with no gene match: 13. In germline, CDR1 is MDHEN, CDR2 SYDVKM. The CDR3 is 13 amino acids. This CDR3 reads CAVSGTVGFEQYF. The CDR3, as DNA: TGTGCCGTCTCCGGGACAGTAGGGTTCGAGCAGTACTTC.

J is TRBJ2-1 and V is TRBV30, with D perhaps TRBD1 (5 bases). Germline-derived CDR1 and CDR2 are GTSNPN and SVGIG (reference sequence). Trimming removed 1 base from V and 1 base from J, with 11 bases in between. CDR3 length equals 15 residues. CDR3 bases: TGTGCCTGGAGTGAGGGGTTTGGGTCCTACAATGAGCAGTTCTTC. Amino acid sequence: CAWSEGFGSYNEQFF.

This rearrangement joins TRBV9 to TRBJ2-2; D is undetermined. V was shortened by 6 bases and J by 0 bases, with 18 bases between the two germline ends. Germline V lookup: CDR1 SGDLS, CDR2 YYNGEE. This CDR3 is built from 17 residues. DNA for the CDR3: TGTGCCAGCACCCCTTTCCCGACTCCATCGAACACCGGGGAGCTGTTTTTT. It yields the protein CASTPFPTPSNTGELFF.

Concerning this clonotype itself: Compared with germline, one end of the junction differs, possibly owing to a read error. This chain links TRBV29-1 with TRBJ2-7, with D unresolved. The CDR3 extends over 12 amino acids. The germline V gene has CDR1 SQVTM and CDR2 ANQGSEA. The CDR3 region has the DNA TGCAGCGTTTTGATAGCCACCTACGTGCAGTACTTC. As protein: CSVLIATYVQYF.

This clonotype was found many times. V gene TRBV15 combines with J gene TRBJ2-1, with 8 bases aligning to TRBD1. Germline CDR1 LNHNV, CDR2 YYDKDF (reference sequence). The CDR3 loop spans 16 amino acids. V lost 3 bases, J lost 2 bases, and 6 bases stayed unmatched. The CDR3 DNA sequence: TGTGCCACCAGCAGGGTGGGGGACAGGACCTACAATGAGCAGTTCTTC. It codes for CATSRVGDRTYNEQFF.

Concerning this clonotype: Germline and junction disagree at one end, which may indicate a read error. This chain connects TRBV7-8 to TRBJ2-7, with D uncertain. Germline-derived CDR1 and CDR2 are SGHVS and FQNEAQ. The CDR3 loop spans 14 amino acids. CDR3 nucleotide sequence: TGTGTCAGCAGCCTCCCCGGCGGAGCCTACGAGCAGTACTTC. Protein product: CVSSLPGGAYEQYF.

This clonotype has a count of ten or more. The gene calls are TRBV20-1 and TRBJ2-4; D is possibly TRBD1 (6 bases). The germline V gene has CDR1 DFQATT and CDR2 SNEGSKA (reference sequence). The CDR3 covers 13 residues. Trimming took off 8 bases at V and 1 base at J, with 12 bases between the two ends. In DNA, the CDR3 is TGCAGTACCTACACAGGGGCCAAAAACATTCAGTACTTC. Protein product: CSTYTGAKNIQYF.

This clonotype showed up just a few times. A junction boundary mismatches the germline segment, possibly from a read error. The chain carries TRBV28 and TRBJ2-7; 7 positions match TRBD1. The CDR3 consists of 12 residues. Germline CDR1 reads MDHEN; CDR2 reads SYDVKM. CDR3 loop: CANSGTEYEQYF. DNA for the CDR3: TGTGCCAACAGTGGGACAGAGTACGAGCAGTACTTC.

The V gene is TRBV12-3 or TRBV12-4, the J gene TRBJ1-2, with a possible D match to TRBD1 (6 bases). Trimming took 7 bases from V and 3 from J, leaving 21 bases between them. The CDR3 consists of 16 residues. In DNA, the CDR3 is TGTGCCAGCAAGGGGGACCCCGAAGAGAGATACTATGGCTACACCTTC. Translated: CASKGDPEERYYGYTF.

The chain joins TRBV7-2 to TRBJ2-7; maybe TRBD1 (6 bases). Trimming cost V 2 bases and J 3 bases, with 14 bases left between them. Germline loops: CDR1 SGHTA, CDR2 FQGNSA. The CDR3 has 15 amino acids. CDR3 loop: CASSLIAGVGYEQYF. CDR3 bases: TGTGCCAGCAGCTTAATCGCAGGGGTTGGCTACGAGCAGTACTTC. Full variable domain (rest looked up from reference TRBV7-2 and TRBJ2-7): GAGVSQSPSNKVTEKGKDVELRCDPISGHTALYWYRQSLGQGLEFLIYFQGNSAPDKSGLPSDRFSAERTGGSVSTLTIQRTQQEDSAVYLCASSLIAGVGYEQYFGPGTRLTVT.

Comments on this clonotype: This sequence may be a read error, since a much larger clone differs from it by one base. The chain uses TRBV20-1 and TRBJ2-7; 10 nucleotides agree with TRBD1. This CDR3 comprises 14 residues. The germline V gene encodes CDR1 DFQATT and CDR2 SNEGSKA (reference sequence). V was pared by 4 bases and J by 5 bases, with 8 bases of the junction left unmatched. Written as DNA, the CDR3 is TGCAGTGCTAAAAGACAGGGGGCGAGTAACGAGCAGTACTTC. This encodes CSAKRQGASNEQYF.

This clonotype was observed a few times. The chain recombines TRBV12-3 or TRBV12-4 with TRBJ1-1, with 7 bases matching TRBD1. The ends lost 6 bases at V and 5 bases at J; junction bases unmatched: 15. CDR3 length: 16 residues. CDR3 protein: CASSRTSGQMGTEAFF. Here the CDR3 DNA reads TGTGCCAGCAGCCGGACCTCGGGACAGATGGGAACTGAAGCTTTCTTT.

In this sample, this clonotype turned up a few times. The V and J genes are TRBV7-2 and TRBJ2-7, with D tentatively TRBD2 (5 bases). Trimming took 4 bases from V and 1 from J, leaving 14 bases between them. The length of the CDR3 is 15 residues. CDR1 and CDR2 from the germline V gene are SGHTA and FQGNSA. CDR3 coding DNA: TGTGCCAGCAGCTACGGGGTCGGATCTTCCTACGAGCAGTACTTC. Translating gives CASSYGVGSSYEQYF.